The 13 T cell receptor beta chains listed next were all sequenced from one sample in a study of tumor-infiltrating lymphocytes in primary liver carcinoma (dated by TCRdb to about 2017). TCRdb lists the instrument as Illumina HiSeq 2500. A constant-region primer and ProtoScript II reverse transcriptase were used to reverse-transcribe TCRbeta-specific cDNA from 500 ng total RNA. TCRbeta libraries were built with three nested multiplex PCR rounds, a slightly modified ARM-PCR procedure. Each of the first two PCR rounds ran for approximately 10 cycles using multiplex TRBV1-TRBV30 forward primers together with a Cbeta reverse primer. TCRdb reprocessing: public reads trimmed at Q25 with fastp, clones called with MiXCR, in-frame beta chains kept. CDR3 protein sequences are deduplicated, and each keeps its most common genes and DNA. A total of tens of thousands of distinct CDR3 sequences appear in this sample, approximately 71% of them only once. The top ten hold 35% to 40% of the sample.

Without any cell sorting, total RNA and DNA were co-extracted from around 18-30 mg of bulk tissue using the AllPrep DNA/RNA mini kit. Sequenced input: tumor-adjacent normal liver tissue. The receptors were sampled from a man in his forties with primary liver carcinoma and hepatitis B virus infection.

Note on this clonotype: Germline is not matched at one junction end, which may reflect a read error. The rearrangement uses TRBV12-3 or TRBV12-4 and TRBJ1-4; the D gene is possibly TRBD1 (5 bases). The CDR3 loop spans 13 amino acids. The CDR3 sequence is CASNLAGTEKLVF. In nucleotides, the CDR3 is TGTGCCAGCAATTTAGCCGGGACTGAAAAGCTGGTTTTT.

Only a few counts were recorded for this clonotype. V gene TRBV19 combines with J gene TRBJ2-7, with 7 bases matching TRBD1. This CDR3 has 15 residues. V dropped 3 bases and J dropped 2; count of bases not matched to a gene: 7. Germline V gene sequence: CDR1 LNHDA, CDR2 SQIVND (reference sequence). The CDR3: CASSIAGDRAYEQYF. The CDR3 coding sequence is TGTGCCAGTAGTATCGCCGGGGACAGAGCCTACGAGCAGTACTTC. The full variable domain, in which reference TRBV19 and TRBJ2-7 provide the parts outside the CDR3, is DGGITQSPKYLFRKEGQNVTLSCEQNLNHDAMYWYRQDPGQGLRLIYYSQIVNDFQKGDIAEGYSVSREKKESFPLTVTSAQKNPTAFYLCASSIAGDRAYEQYFGPGTRLTVT.

Regarding this clonotype: The conserved phenylalanine or tryptophan normally closing the CDR3 is absent here, so this likely arose from a read error. The gene calls are TRBV29-1 and TRBJ2-7, with D perhaps matching TRBD1 or TRBD2 (5 bases each). The CDR3 loop spans 14 amino acids. Germline V lookup: CDR1 SQVTM, CDR2 ANQGSEA. CDR3 region: CSVAPRGPTYEQYI. The DNA for the CDR3 is TGCAGCGTTGCCCCCCGGGGCCCCACCTATGAGCAGTACATC.

For this clonotype: An end of the junction does not agree with germline; a read error may underlie this. CDR3 in amino acids: CASRARDRGSKVDTHYF. For the CDR3, the DNA is TGTGCCAGTAGAGCCCGGGACAGGGGGAGTAAAGTAGATACGCATTATTTT. The rearrangement links TRBV6-1 to TRBJ2-3, with 11 bases that match TRBD1. This CDR3 is 17 amino acids long. Germline-derived CDR1 and CDR2 are MNHNS and SASEGT.

This clonotype was picked up one time. Sequence at one end of the junction differs from germline and may be a read error. The rearrangement uses TRBV6-1 and TRBJ1-5; 7 positions match TRBD1. This CDR3 is built from 14 residues. Germline-derived CDR1 and CDR2 are MNHNS and SASEGT. The CDR3 sequence: CACSLEGATQSQHF. As DNA, the CDR3 is TGTGCCTGCAGTCTAGAGGGGGCCACTCAGTCCCAGCATTTT.

Comments on this clonotype: Likely a read error: the CDR3 ends without its conserved phenylalanine or tryptophan. The V and J genes are TRBV4-2 and TRBJ2-1; 7 bases line up with TRBD1. The CDR3 spans 18 residues. Germline loops: CDR1 LGHNA, CDR2 YNFKEQ. The CDR3 spells CTSSQDWRTGRVYDEQFL. The DNA for the CDR3 is TGTACCAGCAGCCAAGATTGGAGGACAGGCAGAGTCTACGATGAGCAGTTCTTG.

Only one count was recorded for this clonotype. Here the CDR3 omits its conserved ending phenylalanine or tryptophan, so a read error is the likely source. For the CDR3, the DNA is TGCGCCAGCAGGGAGGTACTAGCGGGAGATCTTGAGCAGTTCATC. Its translation is CASREVLAGDLEQFI. This chain uses TRBV10-2 with TRBJ2-1, with 11 bases aligning to TRBD2. The CDR3 length is 15 residues. The germline V gene has CDR1 WSHSY and CDR2 SAAADI. V gave up 6 bases and J gave up 9 bases; unmatched junction bases: 10.

To note about this clonotype: At one end the junction does not follow the germline gene, possibly because of a read error. The V and J genes are TRBV29-1 and TRBJ2-3, with D possibly being TRBD2 (5 bases). The CDR3 is 16 residues long. Germline V gene sequence: CDR1 SQVTM, CDR2 ANQGSEA. CDR3 region: CSVAGVDGRSIDTQYF. The CDR3 DNA sequence: TGTAGCGTCGCTGGAGTGGACGGACGTAGCATAGATACACAGTATTTT.

The chain carries TRBV4-1 and TRBJ2-1; tentative D call: TRBD2 (5 bases). CDR1 is MGHRA and CDR2 is YSYEKL in the germline V gene. Trimming removed 1 base at V and 9 bases at J, with 16 bases between. The CDR3 spans 15 residues. The DNA of the CDR3 is TGCGCCAGCAGCCAAGGAGAGGGATCCATCGGTGAGCAGTTCTTC. This sequence encodes CASSQGEGSIGEQFF.

With regard to this clonotype: One junction end disagrees with the germline gene, perhaps due to a read error. CDR3 DNA: TGTGCCAACAGCCCCCGAGGGGGCGACCAGTACTTC. The encoded protein is CANSPRGGDQYF. This chain uses TRBV13 with TRBJ2-7; TRBD1 matches at 7 bases. This CDR3 has 12 residues. Germline CDR1 PRHDT, CDR2 FYEKMQ (reference sequence). Supplemented by reference TRBV13 and TRBJ2-7, the full variable domain reads AAGVIQSPRHLIKEKRETATLKCYPIPRHDTVYWYQQGPGQDPQFLISFYEKMQSDKGSIPDRFSAQQFSDYHSELNMSSLELGDSALYFCANSPRGGDQYFGPGTRLTVT.

Note on this clonotype: Sequence at one end of the junction differs from germline and may be a read error. The chain combines TRBV5-4 with TRBJ2-3, with D possibly TRBD1 on 5 matching bases. CDR3 length equals 15 residues. Germline CDR1 reads SGHNT; CDR2 reads YYREEE (reference sequence). The CDR3 is CASNLLAGPTDTQYF. As DNA, the CDR3 is TGTGCCAGCAACTTGCTCGCAGGGCCCACAGATACGCAGTATTTT.

The chain joins TRBV5-6 to TRBJ2-5; D perhaps matches TRBD2 (5 bases). Trimming left V 8 bases short and J 1 base short, with 15 bases between. Looked up from germline, CDR1 is SGHDT and CDR2 is YYEEEE. The CDR3 sequence is 14 residues long. CDR3 bases: TGTGCCAGGGGCTTGGAGGTTAGCCAAGAGACCCAGTACTTC. The encoded protein is CARGLEVSQETQYF.

On this clonotype itself: One base away lies a much larger clone, so this may be a sequencing read error. The rearrangement uses TRBV6-2 or TRBV6-3 and TRBJ1-2, with TRBD1 matching 10 bases. With 4 bases clipped from V and 9 bases from J, the junction kept 8 bases outside the gene matches. Germline CDR1 MNHEY, CDR2 SVGEGT. The length of the CDR3 is 14 residues. CDR3 region: CASSFRQGANRYTF. For the CDR3, the DNA is TGTGCCAGCAGTTTTCGACAGGGGGCTAATCGCTACACCTTC.